The 19 T cell receptor beta chains listed next were all sequenced from one sample in a study of T cell clones after liver transplantation. The assay was immunoSEQ multiplex PCR, and TCRdb's table has in-frame clones only and misses some. The sample shows tens of thousands of clones, 65% to 75% of them seen only once. Here the sequenced sample was CD4+ T cells from blood, taken before liver transplant. These receptors were collected from a human donor who received a liver transplant.

J is TRBJ2-5 and V is TRBV15; 8 bases are shared with TRBD2. V lost 5 bases to trimming and J lost 2 bases; unmatched junction nucleotides: 7. The CDR3 has 15 amino acids. Germline V gives CDR1 LNHNV, CDR2 YYDKDF (reference sequence). DNA of the CDR3: TGTGCCACCAGCCCGCACGGGACTAGGCAAGAGACCCAGTACTTC. Encoded protein: CATSPHGTRQETQYF.

This chain links TRBV6-5 with TRBJ1-4, with 9 bases identical to TRBD1. V lost 6 bases and J lost 5; bases outside the gene matches: 4. Germline V CDR1 and CDR2: MNHEY, SVGAGI. CDR3 length equals 14 residues. CDR3 loop: CASSRQGENEKLFF. As DNA, the CDR3 is TGTGCCAGCAGCAGACAGGGGGAGAATGAAAAACTGTTTTTT.

This clone has a count of ten or more. This chain joins TRBV18 and TRBJ2-7; weak D call: TRBD1 (5 bases). The V end was cut by 3 bases, the J end by 5 bases, with 14 bases between. CDR1 KGHSH and CDR2 LQKENI come from the germline V gene. This CDR3 contains 14 residues. The CDR3 nucleotides read TGTGCCAGCTCACCTGGGGCCGGCGTGAACGAGCAGTACTTC. It encodes CASSPGAGVNEQYF.

This clone occurred many times. The V gene is TRBV18, the J gene TRBJ2-1, with 9 bases matching TRBD2. The CDR3 runs 15 residues. Trimming took 5 bases from V and 1 from J; bases not matched to a gene: 3. Germline CDR1 KGHSH, CDR2 LQKENI. The CDR3 spells CASSMRGGSYNEQFF. CDR3 DNA: TGTGCCAGCTCAATGCGGGGGGGTTCCTACAATGAGCAGTTCTTC. The entire variable domain, with the rest obtained from reference TRBV18 and TRBJ2-1, is as follows: NAGVMQNPRHLVRRRGQEARLRCSPMKGHSHVYWYRQLPEEGLKFMVYLQKENIIDESGMPKERFSAEFPKEGPSILRIQQVVRGDSAAYFCASSMRGGSYNEQFFGPGTRLTVL.

V is TRBV9 and J is TRBJ1-5; D not resolved. The V gene lost 0 bases and the J gene lost 0 bases, with 4 bases spanning the gap. In germline, CDR1 is SGDLS, CDR2 YYNGEE. The CDR3 spans 14 residues. CDR3 coding DNA: TGTGCCAGCAGCGTAGGTAGTAGCAATCAGCCCCAGCATTTT. It yields the protein CASSVGSSNQPQHF.

The genes are TRBV5-1 and TRBJ2-3; possible D gene TRBD2, 5 bases. V lost 4 bases and J 4 bases, leaving 16 bases between the germline ends. There are 15 residues in the CDR3. The germline CDR1 and CDR2 sequences are SGHRS and YFSETQ. DNA for the CDR3: TGCGCCAGCAGCATTGATGCTAGCAGGTCAGATACGCAGTATTTT. Its protein is CASSIDASRSDTQYF. Full variable domain (remainder filled in from reference TRBV5-1 and TRBJ2-3): KAGVTQTPRYLIKTRGQQVTLSCSPISGHRSVSWYQQTPGQGLQFLFEYFSETQRNKGNFPGRFSGRQFSNSRSEMNVSTLELGDSALYLCASSIDASRSDTQYFGPGTRLTVL.

J is TRBJ1-2 and V is TRBV6-6, with a possible D match to TRBD1 (5 bases). The V end lost 6 bases, the J end lost 8 bases, and 16 bases lay between the germline ends. This CDR3 comprises 13 residues. CDR1 and CDR2 from the germline V gene are MNHNY and SVGAGI (reference sequence). CDR3 protein: CASSSDRGLGYTF. CDR3 bases: TGTGCCAGCAGCTCTGACAGAGGCCTCGGCTACACCTTC.

The V gene is TRBV25-1, the J gene TRBJ2-7, with D hard to call. CDR3 size: 12 residues. V lost 4 bases to trimming and J lost 3 bases, with 7 bases between them. CDR1 and CDR2 from the germline V gene are MGHDK and SYGVNS. In DNA form, the CDR3 reads TGTGCCAGCAGTGGACACCTCTACGAGCAGTACTTC. Translated, it gives CASSGHLYEQYF.

The V gene is TRBV28, the J gene TRBJ1-2; 8 nucleotides line up with TRBD1. In germline, CDR1 is MDHEN, CDR2 SYDVKM. J gave up 5 bases and V 4 bases, and 3 bases lay outside the gene matches. The CDR3 covers 13 residues. CDR3 nucleotide sequence: TGTGCCAGCAGTTACCGACAGGGGTATGGCTACACCTTC. Its protein is CASSYRQGYGYTF.

This clone was detected only once. V is TRBV6-1 and J is TRBJ1-1; no reliable D call. Trimming shortened V by 7 bases and J by 5 bases, and 11 bases separated the two germline ends. The CDR3 contains 12 residues. Germline CDR1 is MNHNS and CDR2 is SASEGT. The CDR3 spells CASTASQTEAFF. CDR3 coding DNA: TGTGCCAGCACCGCTAGTCAGACTGAAGCTTTCTTT.

This clone has only one observation. The chain carries TRBV6-5 and TRBJ2-2; D is possibly TRBD2 (6 bases). This CDR3 comprises 14 residues. Germline CDR1 MNHEY, CDR2 SVGAGI. Trimming removed 8 bases from V and 2 bases from J, with 12 bases in between. CDR3 nucleotide sequence: TGTGCCAGCTGCGGGACCGTAAACACCGGGGAGCTGTTTTTT. Translation: CASCGTVNTGELFF.

The genes are TRBV15 and TRBJ2-7; D is unclear. This CDR3 spans 13 amino acids. The germline V gene has CDR1 LNHNV and CDR2 YYDKDF (reference sequence). V lost 0 bases, J lost 4 bases, and 7 bases lay in between. The CDR3: CATSRDLSYEQYF. The DNA of the CDR3 is TGTGCCACCAGCAGAGATCTGAGTTACGAGCAGTACTTC.

The chain is built from TRBV6-1 and TRBJ2-7; 8 nucleotides agree with TRBD1. This CDR3 has 14 residues. In germline, CDR1 is MNHNS, CDR2 SASEGT. V dropped 6 bases and J dropped 4; count of bases not matched to a gene: 8. The CDR3 nucleotides read TGTGCCAGCAGCCAGGACAGGGCTGGGTACGAGCAGTACTTC. Translated, it gives CASSQDRAGYEQYF.

The chain uses TRBV7-3 and TRBJ1-4; D is perhaps TRBD1 (5 bases). V lost 1 base, J lost 7 bases, and 13 bases lay in between. CDR3 length: 15 amino acids. CDR1 and CDR2 from the germline V gene are SGHTA and FQGTGA. The CDR3 protein is CASSLIGALGEKLFF. Here the CDR3 DNA reads TGTGCCAGCAGCTTAATTGGGGCCTTGGGTGAAAAACTGTTTTTT. Looking up the rest from reference TRBV7-3 and TRBJ1-4 gives the full variable domain: GAGVSQTPSNKVTEKGKYVELRCDPISGHTALYWYRQSLGQGPEFLIYFQGTGAADDSGLPNDRFFAVRPEGSVSTLKIQRTERGDSAVYLCASSLIGALGEKLFFGSGTQLSVL.

CDR3 region: CASSSVGAEQYF. As DNA, the CDR3 is TGTGCCAGCAGCTCCGTTGGGGCCGAGCAGTACTTC. The V and J genes are TRBV6-5 and TRBJ2-7; tentative D call: TRBD1 (5 bases). V dropped 6 bases and J dropped 6 bases, with 12 bases sitting between them. Germline CDR1 is MNHEY and CDR2 is SVGAGI. This CDR3 region has 12 residues.

The chain links TRBV27 to TRBJ1-5, with 7 bases fitting TRBD1. This CDR3 contains 13 residues. The V gene end was trimmed by 6 bases and the J gene end by 6 bases; junction bases not matched to a gene: 5. Germline CDR1 and CDR2: MNHEY and SMNVEV (reference sequence). Here the CDR3 DNA reads TGTGCCAGCAGATTAGACAGGGCTCAGCCCCAGCATTTT. It is translated as CASRLDRAQPQHF.

The genes are TRBV5-6 and TRBJ1-1; 10 nucleotides line up with TRBD1. The V segment lost 1 base and the J segment 0 bases; nucleotides outside the gene matches: 3. This CDR3 is built from 16 residues. Looked up from germline, CDR1 is SGHDT and CDR2 is YYEEEE. The CDR3 here is CASSLPGTGVNTEAFF. Written as DNA, the CDR3 is TGTGCCAGCAGCTTGCCCGGGACAGGGGTGAACACTGAAGCTTTCTTT.

This clone was picked up many times. The rearrangement joins TRBV30 to TRBJ2-7, with 9 positions matching TRBD1. Germline values: CDR1 GTSNPN, CDR2 SVGIG (reference sequence). This CDR3 comprises 14 residues. V shed 4 bases, J shed 3 bases, and the junction held 7 bases outside the gene matches. The CDR3 spells CAWTKTGGFYEQYF. CDR3 coding DNA: TGTGCCTGGACTAAGACAGGGGGATTCTACGAGCAGTACTTC.

The CDR3 sequence: CASSPLGQNPNSLYNSPLHF. The CDR3 DNA reads TGTGCCAGCAGCCCATTGGGACAGAATCCAAACTCCTTGTATAATTCACCCCTCCACTTT. The chain joins TRBV7-6 to TRBJ1-6, with TRBD1 identical over 7 bases. Germline assignment: CDR1 SGHVS and CDR2 FNYEAQ. CDR3 length: 20 amino acids. V shed 5 bases and J 4 bases; nucleotides not matched to a gene: 20.